This T cell receptor beta chain was captured in a study of blood T cell repertoires in COVID-19. Study overall: Sites across the United States, Italy and Spain contributed samples from acute and convalescent COVID-19. The cDNA or gDNA used as material had been derived from T cells, B-cell-depleted T cells, or PBMCs.

As originally analysed: Amplification from reference gene primers served as the basis for estimated nucleated cell counts. Method: immunoSEQ multiplex PCR; TCRdb's copy keeps in-frame clones and lacks some. D and trimming come from the DNA, and the V and J calls and clone size come from that table. The table has just over 300,000 clones, 85% to 90% seen once. While infection was still active, Seattle patients were enrolled and then followed longitudinally. The germline V gene encodes CDR1 LGHNT and CDR2 FRNRAP. Trimming removed 7 bases at V and 0 bases at J, with 8 bases between. The CDR3 runs 13 residues.

The sample consisted of peripheral blood. The TCR originated in a woman younger than 45 with COVID-19, enrolled during active disease. V usage is TRBV12-5 and J usage is TRBJ2-3, with D possibly matching TRBD2 (6 bases). CDR3 sequence reads: CASVAVSTDTQYF. CDR3 DNA sequence: TGTGCTAGTGTAGCGGTTAGCACAGATACGCAGTATTTT.